The 15 T cell receptor beta chains presented below share a single source sample, sequenced in a study of control samples from healthy donors and cancer patients. TCRdb keeps only in-frame clones here, not all; method: immunoSEQ multiplex PCR. The profile shows about 120,000 clones, 70% to 90% of them singletons. Material for sequencing was blood. The source of these receptors is a man aged 50 to 60 in good health.

V gene TRBV2 combines with J gene TRBJ1-3; D ambiguous. Trimming left V 7 bases short and J 3 bases short, with 10 bases between. The germline V gene has CDR1 SNHLY and CDR2 FYNNEI. CDR3 size: 13 residues. CDR3 in amino acids: CASIISIGNTIYF. DNA of the CDR3: TGTGCCAGCATTATCTCTATTGGAAACACCATATATTTT.

The table lists this clone with a count of one. The chain links TRBV5-1 to TRBJ2-3; TRBD2 matches 16 bases. Germline lookup yields CDR1 SGHRS and CDR2 YFSETQ. The ends lost 2 bases at V and 7 bases at J; junction bases unmatched: 10. The CDR3 runs 18 residues. Here the CDR3 DNA reads TGCGCCAGCAGCTTTAGTCCCGGGACTAGCGGGGGGGCGAATACGCAGTATTTT. Its protein product is CASSFSPGTSGGANTQYF.

This rearrangement joins TRBV10-3 to TRBJ2-3, with 7 bases identical to TRBD1. CDR3 length equals 16 residues. With 10 bases clipped from V and 6 bases from J, the junction kept 19 bases outside the gene matches. Germline V CDR1 and CDR2: ENHRY, SYGVKD. The DNA of the CDR3 is TGTGCCACCCGGGCGCCCGGGACAGACCCTCTTGATACGCAGTATTTT. This sequence encodes CATRAPGTDPLDTQYF.

The V and J genes are TRBV6-6 and TRBJ1-5; TRBD1 agrees at 9 bases. The germline V gene has CDR1 MNHNY and CDR2 SVGAGI (reference sequence). V dropped 2 bases and J dropped 7; count of bases not matched to a gene: 6. The CDR3 loop spans 15 amino acids. The CDR3 region is CASSYPGTGKQPQHF. Written as DNA, the CDR3 is TGTGCCAGCAGTTACCCCGGGACAGGGAAGCAGCCCCAGCATTTT.

The chain joins TRBV19 to TRBJ1-1, with D possibly TRBD1 on 6 matching bases. The CDR3 sequence is 12 residues long. Germline V lookup: CDR1 LNHDA, CDR2 SQIVND (reference sequence). The germline V and J ends were trimmed by 11 bases and 1 base, with 11 bases remaining between them. CDR3 nucleotides: TGTGCCGTTATAGGGGGGAACACTGAAGCTTTCTTT. The encoded protein is CAVIGGNTEAFF.

The chain employs TRBV5-1 and TRBJ2-7; TRBD1 might be the D (5 bases). There are 14 residues in the CDR3. Germline CDR1 SGHRS, CDR2 YFSETQ. The ends were cut back, 1 base at V and 2 bases at J, with 10 bases in the middle. The CDR3 spells CASSLSRGAYEQYF. Here the CDR3 DNA reads TGCGCCAGCAGCTTGTCAAGGGGTGCCTACGAGCAGTACTTC.

The CDR3 nucleotides are TGTGCCAGCAGTTGGGGGGCCGTCACCGGGGAGCTGTTTTTT. It is translated as CASSWGAVTGELFF. The rearrangement links TRBV3-1 (or the pseudogene TRBV3-2) to TRBJ2-2; D is possibly TRBD1 or TRBD2 (6 bases each). The V gene lost 6 bases and the J gene lost 4 bases, with 12 bases spanning the gap. The germline V gene encodes CDR1 LGHDT and CDR2 YNNKEL (reference sequence). This CDR3 region has 14 residues.

The rearrangement uses TRBV15 and TRBJ1-2; tentative D call: TRBD1 (6 bases). Trimming took off 6 bases at V and 7 bases at J, with 18 bases between the two ends. This CDR3 spans 14 amino acids. Looked up from germline, CDR1 is LNHNV and CDR2 is YYDKDF (reference sequence). The CDR3 protein is CATSNEGGVFGYTF. The CDR3 bases are TGTGCCACCAGTAACGAAGGGGGGGTGTTTGGCTACACCTTC.

This chain links TRBV7-8 with TRBJ1-2, with TRBD1 as a possible D gene (5 bases). Per the germline V gene, CDR1 is SGHVS and CDR2 is FQNEAQ. The CDR3 runs to 14 residues. Trimming took 5 bases from V and 5 from J, leaving 15 bases between them. CDR3 in amino acids: CASSVRDRQYGYTF. For the CDR3, the DNA is TGTGCCAGCAGCGTAAGGGACCGCCAGTATGGCTACACCTTC.

The chain employs TRBV18 and TRBJ2-7; D might be TRBD1 or TRBD2, each matching 5 bases. Germline V gene sequence: CDR1 KGHSH, CDR2 LQKENI. Trimming pared 0 bases from V and 2 bases from J, leaving 11 bases between. The CDR3 is 15 amino acids. The CDR3, as DNA: TGTGCCAGCTCACCACCGGGGCCCGGGGCCTACGAGCAGTACTTC. Protein sequence: CASSPPGPGAYEQYF.

This clone occurred once. The chain joins TRBV5-5 to TRBJ2-3, with 9 bases that match TRBD1. The CDR3 consists of 14 residues. V shed 4 bases and J 3 bases; nucleotides not matched to a gene: 3. The germline V gene encodes CDR1 SGHKS and CDR2 YYEKEE (reference sequence). DNA for the CDR3: TGTGCCAGCAGCGAACAGGGGGCAACAGATACGCAGTATTTT. This encodes CASSEQGATDTQYF.

The rearrangement uses TRBV6-2 or TRBV6-3 and TRBJ2-2; 9 positions agree with TRBD2. J lost 5 bases, V lost 4 bases, and 2 bases had no gene match. The CDR3 contains 14 residues. Germline values: CDR1 MNHEY, CDR2 SVGEGT. As DNA, the CDR3 is TGTGCCAGCAGTTTAGCGGGGGAAACCGGGGAGCTGTTTTTT. Residues: CASSLAGETGELFF.

The chain uses TRBV6-6 and TRBJ2-3; a weak D match, TRBD2 (7 bases). Per germline, CDR1 MNHNY and CDR2 SVGAGI (reference sequence). The germline V and J ends were trimmed by 5 bases and 4 bases, with 22 bases remaining between them. The CDR3 runs 17 residues. The CDR3 sequence is CASSLRGGQGRADTQYF. The CDR3 DNA reads as TGTGCCAGCAGTCTCCGAGGGGGGCAGGGGAGGGCAGATACGCAGTATTTT.

The chain carries TRBV6-6 and TRBJ2-3; D not resolved. Trimming removed 5 bases at V and 4 bases at J, with 10 bases between. CDR1 is MNHNY, CDR2 SVGAGI, per germline (reference sequence). The CDR3 spans 13 residues. The CDR3 DNA is TGTGCCAGCAGTGGCTCCCGGTCAGATACGCAGTATTTT. Translation gives CASSGSRSDTQYF.

The genes are TRBV6-6 and TRBJ1-2; D is unresolved. The CDR3 covers 13 residues. Germline V gene sequence: CDR1 MNHNY, CDR2 SVGAGI (reference sequence). V was cut by 0 bases and J by 5 bases, with 7 bases left in between. The CDR3, as DNA: TGTGCCAGCAGTTACTCGATTACTTATGGCTACACCTTC. This sequence encodes CASSYSITYGYTF.